This TCR beta chain was captured by sequencing in a study of blood T cell repertoires in COVID-19. Looking at the study overall: Donors in the United States, Italy and Spain gave samples during acute or convalescent COVID-19.

This clone was seen just once. The CDR3 contains 14 residues. The V segment lost 2 bases and the J segment 3 bases; nucleotides outside the gene matches: 3. Germline loops: CDR1 MNHNY, CDR2 SVGAGI (reference sequence). Data came from immunoSEQ multiplex PCR; TCRdb stores just in-frame clones and leaves some out. The data show about 100,000 clones, with about 90% seen just once and around 7.2% held by the top ten. The origin of this receptor is a young man in a cohort sampled during active COVID-19. Sequencing was carried out using peripheral blood. The chain uses TRBV6-6 and TRBJ2-7; 8 bases are a match to TRBD2. The CDR3 region is CASSYRGGIYEQYF. The CDR3 nucleotides read TGTGCCAGCAGTTACCGGGGGGGAATCTACGAGCAGTACTTC.